This T cell receptor (beta chain) was sequenced in a study of blood T cell repertoires in COVID-19. Across the study: COVID-19 samples, acute and convalescent, were from the United States, Italy and Spain.

This CDR3 is 17 amino acids long. With 5 bases clipped from V and 4 bases from J, the junction kept 9 bases outside the gene matches. Germline V gives CDR1 SGHNT, CDR2 YENEEA. Clones were sequenced by immunoSEQ multiplex PCR, and TCRdb holds only the in-frame ones, with some missing. The profile covers under 200,000 clones, with over 90% appearing a single time and about 0.54% taken by the ten largest. The sequence derives from a man aged 50 to 60 with acute or convalescent COVID-19. The sequenced sample was peripheral blood. This chain joins TRBV11-3 and TRBJ2-3; 13 bases are shared with TRBD2. The CDR3 loop is CASSRGILAGGSDTQYF. CDR3 DNA sequence: TGTGCCAGCAGCCGAGGGATACTAGCGGGGGGGTCAGATACGCAGTATTTT.